This T cell receptor (beta chain) was retrieved from a study of T cell changes during pregnancy in multiple sclerosis. The V gene's germline CDR1 is SGHAT and CDR2 FQNNGV. The CDR3 is 15 residues long. The V gene end was trimmed by 5 bases and the J gene end by 5 bases; junction bases not matched to a gene: 3. Clones were sequenced by immunoSEQ multiplex PCR, and TCRdb holds only the in-frame ones, with some missing. The sample carries 14,000 or so clones, 85% to 95% recorded once. The clonotype comes from a female donor in good health, enrolled as a control in a pregnancy study. The material sequenced was peripheral blood, taken in the second trimester of pregnancy. This chain uses TRBV11-2 with TRBJ2-2; 12 positions match TRBD2. CDR3 in DNA: TGTGCCAGCAGCCCCGGGACTAGCGGGACCGGGGAGCTGTTTTTT. This encodes CASSPGTSGTGELFF.